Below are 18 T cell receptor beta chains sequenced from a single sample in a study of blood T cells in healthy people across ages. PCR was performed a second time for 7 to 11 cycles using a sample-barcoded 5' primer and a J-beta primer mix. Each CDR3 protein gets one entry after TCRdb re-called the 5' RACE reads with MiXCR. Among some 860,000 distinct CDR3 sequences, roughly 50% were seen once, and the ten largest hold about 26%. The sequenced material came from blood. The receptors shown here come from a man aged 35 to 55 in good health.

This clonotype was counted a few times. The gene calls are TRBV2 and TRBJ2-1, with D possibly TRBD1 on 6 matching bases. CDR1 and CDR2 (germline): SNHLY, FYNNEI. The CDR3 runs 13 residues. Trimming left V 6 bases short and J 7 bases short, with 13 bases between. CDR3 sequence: CASRDPGANEQFF. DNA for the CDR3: TGTGCCAGCAGGGATCCAGGGGCAAATGAGCAGTTCTTC.

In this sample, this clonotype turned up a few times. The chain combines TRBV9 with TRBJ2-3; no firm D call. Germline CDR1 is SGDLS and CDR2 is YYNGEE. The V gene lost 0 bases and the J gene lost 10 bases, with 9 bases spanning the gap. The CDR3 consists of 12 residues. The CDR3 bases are TGTGCCAGCAGCGTAGATAGGGAACCGCAGTATTTT. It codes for CASSVDREPQYF.

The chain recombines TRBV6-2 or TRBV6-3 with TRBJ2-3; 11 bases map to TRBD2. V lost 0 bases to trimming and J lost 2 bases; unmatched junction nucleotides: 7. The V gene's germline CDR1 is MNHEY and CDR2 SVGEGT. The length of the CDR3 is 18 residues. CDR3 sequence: CASSYSRTSGHSTDTQYF. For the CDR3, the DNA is TGTGCCAGCAGTTACTCGCGGACTAGCGGGCACTCCACAGATACGCAGTATTTT.

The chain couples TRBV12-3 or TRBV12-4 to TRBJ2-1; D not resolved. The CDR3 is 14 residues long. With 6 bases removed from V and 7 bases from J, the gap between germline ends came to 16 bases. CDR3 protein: CASSPPGSQNEQFF. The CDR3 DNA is TGTGCCAGCAGCCCCCCAGGTAGCCAGAATGAGCAGTTCTTC.

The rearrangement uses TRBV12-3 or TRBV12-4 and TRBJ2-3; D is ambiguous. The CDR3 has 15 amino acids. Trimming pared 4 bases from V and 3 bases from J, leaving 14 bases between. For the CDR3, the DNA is TGTGCCAGCAGTTCCCGGGCTCACATTACAGATACGCAGTATTTT. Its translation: CASSSRAHITDTQYF.

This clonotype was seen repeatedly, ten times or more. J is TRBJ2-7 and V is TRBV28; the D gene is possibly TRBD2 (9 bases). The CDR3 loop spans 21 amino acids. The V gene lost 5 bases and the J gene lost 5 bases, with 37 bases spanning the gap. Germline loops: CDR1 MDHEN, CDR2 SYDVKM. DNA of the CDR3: TGTGCCAGCAGTAGCAGGGGGCGGTGGGACCTAGCGGGACAATGGGGAGACGAGCAGTACTTC. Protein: CASSSRGRWDLAGQWGDEQYF.

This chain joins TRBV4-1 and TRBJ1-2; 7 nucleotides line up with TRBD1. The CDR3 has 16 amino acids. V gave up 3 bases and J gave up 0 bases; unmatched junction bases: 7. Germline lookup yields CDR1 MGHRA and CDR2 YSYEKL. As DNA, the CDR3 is TGCGCCAGCAGCCACCTAACAGGGGCGGCTAACTATGGCTACACCTTC. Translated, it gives CASSHLTGAANYGYTF.

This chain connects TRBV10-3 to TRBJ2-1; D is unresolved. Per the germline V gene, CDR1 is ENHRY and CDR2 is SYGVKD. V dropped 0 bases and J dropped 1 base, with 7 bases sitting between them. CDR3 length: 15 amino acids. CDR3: CAISESRASYNEQFF. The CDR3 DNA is TGTGCCATCAGTGAGTCGAGAGCTTCCTACAATGAGCAGTTCTTC.

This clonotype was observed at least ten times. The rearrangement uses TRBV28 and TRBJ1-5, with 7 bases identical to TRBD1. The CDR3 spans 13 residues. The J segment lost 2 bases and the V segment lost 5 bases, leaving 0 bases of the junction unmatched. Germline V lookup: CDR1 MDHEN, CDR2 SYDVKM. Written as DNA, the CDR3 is TGTGCCAGCAGTGACAGGGGCAATCAGCCCCAGCATTTT. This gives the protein CASSDRGNQPQHF.

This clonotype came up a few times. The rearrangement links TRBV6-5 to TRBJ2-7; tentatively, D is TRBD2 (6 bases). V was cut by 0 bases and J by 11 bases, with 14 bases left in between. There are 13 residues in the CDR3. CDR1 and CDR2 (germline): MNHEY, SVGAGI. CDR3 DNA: TGTGCCAGCAGTTACTCGATATCCGGGAGTAAGTACTTC. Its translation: CASSYSISGSKYF.

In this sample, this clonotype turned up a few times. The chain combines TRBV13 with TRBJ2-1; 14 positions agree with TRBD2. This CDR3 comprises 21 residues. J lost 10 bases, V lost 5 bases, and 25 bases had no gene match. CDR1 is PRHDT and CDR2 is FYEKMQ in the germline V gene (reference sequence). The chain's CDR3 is CASSPEKPGLAGVLSGREQFF. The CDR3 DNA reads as TGTGCCAGCAGCCCCGAGAAACCGGGACTAGCGGGAGTTTTATCGGGTCGGGAGCAGTTCTTC.

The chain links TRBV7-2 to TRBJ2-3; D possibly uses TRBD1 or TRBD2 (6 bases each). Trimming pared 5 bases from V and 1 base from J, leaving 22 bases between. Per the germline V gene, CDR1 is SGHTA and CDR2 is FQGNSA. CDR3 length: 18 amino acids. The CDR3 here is CASSIRGGRDDGTDTQYF. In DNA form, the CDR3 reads TGTGCCAGCAGCATCAGGGGCGGGCGGGATGACGGCACAGATACGCAGTATTTT.

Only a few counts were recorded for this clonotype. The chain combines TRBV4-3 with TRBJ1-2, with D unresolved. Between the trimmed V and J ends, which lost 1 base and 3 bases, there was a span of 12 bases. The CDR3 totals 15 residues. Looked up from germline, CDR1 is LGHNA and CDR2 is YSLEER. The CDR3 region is CASSQGAIAHYGYTF. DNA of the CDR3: TGCGCCAGCAGCCAAGGGGCGATCGCTCACTATGGCTACACCTTC.

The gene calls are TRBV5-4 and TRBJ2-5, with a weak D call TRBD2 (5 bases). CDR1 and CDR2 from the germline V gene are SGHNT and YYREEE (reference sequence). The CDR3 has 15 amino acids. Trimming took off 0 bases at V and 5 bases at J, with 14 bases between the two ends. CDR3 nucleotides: TGTGCCAGCAGCTTGGAAGTTACGGGAAGGGAGACCCAGTACTTC. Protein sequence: CASSLEVTGRETQYF.

CDR3 sequence: CASSLYPWTDPGPGVSGYTF. In DNA, the CDR3 is TGTGCCAGCAGTTTATATCCCTGGACAGATCCGGGCCCGGGGGTCTCTGGCTACACCTTC. The chain uses TRBV12-3 or TRBV12-4 and TRBJ1-2; maybe TRBD1 (6 bases). This CDR3 comprises 20 residues. Trimming took 2 bases from V and 7 from J, leaving 32 bases between them.

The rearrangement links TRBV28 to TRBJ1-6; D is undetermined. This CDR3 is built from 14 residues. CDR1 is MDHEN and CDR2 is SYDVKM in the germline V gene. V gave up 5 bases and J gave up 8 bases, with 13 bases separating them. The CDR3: CASSPPEGHSPLHF. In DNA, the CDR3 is TGTGCCAGCAGTCCCCCGGAAGGGCATTCACCCCTCCACTTT.

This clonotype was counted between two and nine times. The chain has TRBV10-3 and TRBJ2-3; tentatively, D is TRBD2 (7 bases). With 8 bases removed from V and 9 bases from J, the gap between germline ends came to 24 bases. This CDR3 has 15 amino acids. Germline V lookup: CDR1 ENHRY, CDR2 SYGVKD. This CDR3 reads CAIGGPRGGLNTQYF. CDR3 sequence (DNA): TGTGCCATCGGGGGGCCCAGGGGAGGGCTGAACACGCAGTATTTT.

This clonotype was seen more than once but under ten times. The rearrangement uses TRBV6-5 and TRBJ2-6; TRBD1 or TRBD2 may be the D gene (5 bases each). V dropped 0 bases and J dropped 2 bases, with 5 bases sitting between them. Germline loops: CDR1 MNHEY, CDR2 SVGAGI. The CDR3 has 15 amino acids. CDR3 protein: CASSYSGAGANVLTF. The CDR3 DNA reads TGTGCCAGCAGTTACTCGGGGGCTGGGGCCAACGTCCTGACTTTC.